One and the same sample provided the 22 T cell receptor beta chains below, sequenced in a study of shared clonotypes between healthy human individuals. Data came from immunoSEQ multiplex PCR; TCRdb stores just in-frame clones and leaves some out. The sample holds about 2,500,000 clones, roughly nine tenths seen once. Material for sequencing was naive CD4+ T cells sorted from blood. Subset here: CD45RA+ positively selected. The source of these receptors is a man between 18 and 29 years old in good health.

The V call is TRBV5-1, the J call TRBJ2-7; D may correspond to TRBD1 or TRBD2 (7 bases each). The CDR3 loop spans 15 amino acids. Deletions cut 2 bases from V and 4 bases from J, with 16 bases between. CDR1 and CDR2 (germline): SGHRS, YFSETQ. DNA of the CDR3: TGCGCCAGCAGCTTTTCGACAGGGACTACGTACGAGCAGTACTTC. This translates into CASSFSTGTTYEQYF.

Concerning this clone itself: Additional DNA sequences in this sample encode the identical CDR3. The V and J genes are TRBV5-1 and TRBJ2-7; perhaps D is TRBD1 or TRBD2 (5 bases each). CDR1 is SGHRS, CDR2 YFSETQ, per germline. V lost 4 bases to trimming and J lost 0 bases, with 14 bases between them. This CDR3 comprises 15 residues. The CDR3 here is CASSPTSGSSYEQYF. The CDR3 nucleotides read TGCGCCAGCAGCCCTACCTCAGGGAGCTCCTACGAGCAGTACTTC.

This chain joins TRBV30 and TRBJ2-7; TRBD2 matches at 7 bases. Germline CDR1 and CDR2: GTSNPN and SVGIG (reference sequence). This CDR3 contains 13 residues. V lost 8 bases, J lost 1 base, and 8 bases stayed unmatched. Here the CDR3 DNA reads TGTGCCAGTAAGGGAGGGACTTCCTACGAGCAGTACTTC. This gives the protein CASKGGTSYEQYF.

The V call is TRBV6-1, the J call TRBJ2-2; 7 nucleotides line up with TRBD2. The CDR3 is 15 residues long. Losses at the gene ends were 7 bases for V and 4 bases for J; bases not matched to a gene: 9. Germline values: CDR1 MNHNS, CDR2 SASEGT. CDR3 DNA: TGTGCCAGCATTTCAGGACTAGGAATCACCGGGGAGCTGTTTTTT. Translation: CASISGLGITGELFF.

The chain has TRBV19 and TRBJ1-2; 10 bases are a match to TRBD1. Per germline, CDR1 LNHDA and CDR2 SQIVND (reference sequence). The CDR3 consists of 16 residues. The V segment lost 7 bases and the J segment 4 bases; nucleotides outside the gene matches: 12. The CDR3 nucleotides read TGTGCCAGTACCAAGGACAGGGGGGACCGACCCTATGGCTACACCTTC. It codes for CASTKDRGDRPYGYTF.

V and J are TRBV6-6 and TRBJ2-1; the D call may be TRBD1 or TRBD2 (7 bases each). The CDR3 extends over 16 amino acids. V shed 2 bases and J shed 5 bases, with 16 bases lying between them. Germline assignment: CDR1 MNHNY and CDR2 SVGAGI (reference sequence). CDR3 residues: CASSYPREGADNEQFF. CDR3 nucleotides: TGTGCCAGCAGTTACCCGAGGGAGGGGGCAGACAATGAGCAGTTCTTC.

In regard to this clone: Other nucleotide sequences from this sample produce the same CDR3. The CDR3 sequence is CASSYGQGREKLFF. The CDR3, as DNA: TGTGCCAGCAGTTACGGACAGGGGAGGGAAAAACTGTTTTTT. This chain joins TRBV6-5 and TRBJ1-4; 9 positions match TRBD1. Germline V CDR1 and CDR2: MNHEY, SVGAGI. The V segment lost 2 bases and the J segment 8 bases; nucleotides outside the gene matches: 3. This CDR3 spans 14 amino acids.

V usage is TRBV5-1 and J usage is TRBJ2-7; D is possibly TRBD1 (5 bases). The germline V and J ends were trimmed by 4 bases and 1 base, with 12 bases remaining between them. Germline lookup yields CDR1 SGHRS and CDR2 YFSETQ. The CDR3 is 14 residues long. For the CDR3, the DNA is TGCGCCAGCAGCGCCGAGGACAATTCCTACGAGCAGTACTTC. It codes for CASSAEDNSYEQYF.

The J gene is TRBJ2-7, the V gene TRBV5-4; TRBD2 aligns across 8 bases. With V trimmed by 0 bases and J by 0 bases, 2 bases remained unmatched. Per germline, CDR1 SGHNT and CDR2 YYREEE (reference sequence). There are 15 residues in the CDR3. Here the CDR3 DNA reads TGTGCCAGCAGCTTGGACGGGAGGGGCTCCTACGAGCAGTACTTC. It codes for CASSLDGRGSYEQYF.

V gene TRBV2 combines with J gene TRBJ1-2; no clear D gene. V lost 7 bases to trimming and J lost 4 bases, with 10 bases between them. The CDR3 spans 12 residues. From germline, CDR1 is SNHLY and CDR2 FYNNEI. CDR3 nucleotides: TGTGCCAGCATCGGCCAGATCTATGGCTACACCTTC. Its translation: CASIGQIYGYTF.

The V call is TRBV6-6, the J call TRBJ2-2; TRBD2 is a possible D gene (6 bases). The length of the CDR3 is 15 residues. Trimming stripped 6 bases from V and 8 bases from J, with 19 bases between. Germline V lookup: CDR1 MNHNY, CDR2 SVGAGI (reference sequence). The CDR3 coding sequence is TGTGCCAGCAGCCCCCCCGCGGGGCTGGCGGGGGAGCTGTTTTTT. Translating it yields CASSPPAGLAGELFF.

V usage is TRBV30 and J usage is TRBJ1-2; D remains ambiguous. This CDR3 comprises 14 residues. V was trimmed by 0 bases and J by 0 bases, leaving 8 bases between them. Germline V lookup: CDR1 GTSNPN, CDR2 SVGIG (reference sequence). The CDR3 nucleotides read TGTGCCTGGAGTGTATTCAGTCCTAACTATGGCTACACCTTC. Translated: CAWSVFSPNYGYTF.

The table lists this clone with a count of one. The CDR3 sequence: CASSPQGPLGSPLHF. As DNA, the CDR3 is TGTGCCAGCAGTCCGCAGGGGCCTTTAGGTTCACCCCTCCACTTT. This sequence joins TRBV27 and TRBJ1-6; weak D call: TRBD1 (6 bases). V shed 5 bases and J shed 9 bases, with 17 bases lying between them. The CDR3 totals 15 residues. Germline V gene sequence: CDR1 MNHEY, CDR2 SMNVEV (reference sequence).

CDR3 loop: CASSWDRGTGELFF. The CDR3 nucleotides read TGTGCCAGCAGTTGGGACAGGGGCACCGGGGAGCTGTTTTTT. This sequence joins TRBV6-5 and TRBJ2-2; 10 bases map to TRBD1. V was clipped by 4 bases and J by 4 bases; unmatched bases: 0. Germline V gene lookup returns CDR1 MNHEY and CDR2 SVGAGI. This CDR3 has 14 amino acids.

For the CDR3, the DNA is TGCGCCAGCAGCCAGGCGGGGCAGGGAGGATCACCCCTCCACTTT. It translates to CASSQAGQGGSPLHF. J is TRBJ1-6 and V is TRBV5-1; D is possibly TRBD1 (5 bases). V was clipped by 4 bases and J by 10 bases, with 18 bases between them. This CDR3 contains 15 residues. Germline lookup yields CDR1 SGHRS and CDR2 YFSETQ.

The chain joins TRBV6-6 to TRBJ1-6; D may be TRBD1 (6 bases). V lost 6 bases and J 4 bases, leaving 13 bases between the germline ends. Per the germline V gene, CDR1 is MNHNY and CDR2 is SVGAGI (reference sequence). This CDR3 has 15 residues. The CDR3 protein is CASRSGQTYNSPLHF. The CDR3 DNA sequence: TGTGCCAGCAGGAGTGGACAGACTTATAATTCACCCCTCCACTTT.

CDR3 sequence: CASIKWGGTEAFF. The CDR3 coding sequence is TGTGCCAGTATCAAGTGGGGGGGGACTGAAGCTTTCTTT. This rearrangement joins TRBV19 to TRBJ1-1; tentatively, D is TRBD1 (5 bases). V was trimmed by 7 bases and J by 5 bases, leaving 14 bases between them. The CDR3 consists of 13 residues. Germline V gene sequence: CDR1 LNHDA, CDR2 SQIVND (reference sequence).

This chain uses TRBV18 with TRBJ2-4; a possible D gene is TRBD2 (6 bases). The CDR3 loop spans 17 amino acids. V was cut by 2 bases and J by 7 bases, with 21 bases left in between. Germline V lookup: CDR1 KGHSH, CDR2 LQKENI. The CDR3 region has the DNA TGTGCCAGCTCACCAACCTTAGTGGGAGGAGGCAACAACATTCAGTACTTC. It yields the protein CASSPTLVGGGNNIQYF.

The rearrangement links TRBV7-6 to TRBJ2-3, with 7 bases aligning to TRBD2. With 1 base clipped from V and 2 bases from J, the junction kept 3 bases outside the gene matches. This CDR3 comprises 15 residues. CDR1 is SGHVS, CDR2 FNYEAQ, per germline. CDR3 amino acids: CASSLGGLNTDTQYF. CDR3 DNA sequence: TGTGCCAGCAGCTTAGGGGGACTAAACACAGATACGCAGTATTTT.

The CDR3 sequence: CASTLAGYPYEQYF. DNA of the CDR3: TGTGCCAGCACCCTCGCAGGGTACCCCTACGAGCAGTACTTC. This sequence joins TRBV5-6 and TRBJ2-5; maybe TRBD1 (5 bases). TRBJ2-7 explains the end of the DNA better; the J call may be wrong. Germline V gives CDR1 SGHDT, CDR2 YYEEEE. CDR3 size: 14 residues.

The CDR3 sequence: CASSGTANTEAFF. CDR3 DNA: TGTGCCAGCTCGGGGACAGCTAACACTGAAGCTTTCTTT. V usage is TRBV18 and J usage is TRBJ1-1; TRBD1 agrees at 7 bases. Trimming took 6 bases from V and 2 from J; bases not matched to a gene: 3. Per germline, CDR1 KGHSH and CDR2 LQKENI. CDR3 length: 13 residues. The full variable domain, its missing parts supplied by reference TRBV18 and TRBJ1-1, is NAGVMQNPRHLVRRRGQEARLRCSPMKGHSHVYWYRQLPEEGLKFMVYLQKENIIDESGMPKERFSAEFPKEGPSILRIQQVVRGDSAAYFCASSGTANTEAFFGQGTRLTVV.

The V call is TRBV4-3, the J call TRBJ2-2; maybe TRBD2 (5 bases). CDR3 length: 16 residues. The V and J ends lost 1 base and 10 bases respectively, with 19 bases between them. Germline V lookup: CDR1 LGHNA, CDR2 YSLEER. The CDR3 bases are TGCGCCAGCAGCCAAGTAGCTAGCTGGGGAGCCGCGGAGCTGTTTTTT. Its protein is CASSQVASWGAAELFF.